This record looks at one T cell receptor beta chain sequence and its context. This entry belongs to a study of blood T cell repertoires in COVID-19. Sequencing used immunoSEQ multiplex PCR; TCRdb keeps in-frame clones, though not all of them. The sample contains some 140,000 clones, about four fifths of which appear only once. The length of the CDR3 is 15 residues. Germline values: CDR1 MNHEY, CDR2 SVGAGI. V trimming: 6 bases; J trimming: 0 bases; junction bases outside the gene matches: 5. V and J are TRBV6-5 and TRBJ1-5, with 7 bases aligning to TRBD1. The sample consisted of PBMCs or T cells enriched from blood (not recorded which). This receptor was obtained from a man aged 30 to 39 who had recovered from COVID-19. For the CDR3, the DNA is TGTGCCAGCAGAGGGACAGTGTATAGCAATCAGCCCCAGCATTTT. Amino acid sequence: CASRGTVYSNQPQHF.